This section outlines one T cell receptor (beta chain) sequence together with its context. Its antigen is unknown. V lost 2 bases and J lost 6; bases outside the gene matches: 8. This CDR3 has 17 residues. Germline CDR1 and CDR2: SGHNT and YYREEE (reference sequence). The data were obtained in a study of T cells in narcolepsy. Study-level results: Reportedly, autoreactive clonotypes were serially detected in patients' blood but not controls'. No autoreactive T cell clone sequences appeared in some memory CD4+ repertoires.

Generated by immunoSEQ multiplex PCR, the TCRdb table keeps only in-frame clones and is missing some. The sample gives 25,000 or so clones, 85% of which show up once; roughly a tenth is in the top ten. The V and J genes are TRBV5-4 and TRBJ2-1, with 13 bases aligning to TRBD2. The source of this sequence is a human donor in good health. The sequencing input was memory (CD45RA-) CD4+ T cells from blood. The CDR3 DNA is TGTGCCAGCAGCTTAGGACTAGCGGGAGCTGGGGGCAATGAGCAGTTCTTC. Its translation is CASSLGLAGAGGNEQFF.